This passage covers 23 T cell receptor beta chains from one sample sequenced in a study of CD8 T cells in ankylosing spondylitis. TCRdb itself ran the 5' RACE reads through MiXCR, one entry per CDR3 protein. Of about 160,000 distinct CDR3 sequences in the sample, approximately 16% were seen once. Input material: blood, either unsorted or a sorted T cell fraction (not recorded which). These receptors came from a male donor with ankylosing spondylitis or in good health (not recorded which).

The chain joins TRBV5-5 to TRBJ2-4; D is ambiguous. V lost 6 bases and J 0 bases, leaving 10 bases between the germline ends. The CDR3 contains 14 residues. In germline, CDR1 is SGHKS, CDR2 YYEKEE (reference sequence). The CDR3 reads CASMRPLAKNIQYF. In DNA form, the CDR3 reads TGTGCCAGCATGAGGCCACTAGCCAAAAACATTCAGTACTTC.

This clonotype was observed at least ten times. This chain links TRBV20-1 with TRBJ2-2; D may be TRBD2 (5 bases). Trimming cost V 5 bases and J 4 bases, with 14 bases left between them. The CDR3 totals 14 residues. CDR1 and CDR2 (germline): DFQATT, SNEGSKA (reference sequence). This chain's CDR3 is CSAPKLVTTGELFF. The CDR3 nucleotides are TGCAGTGCTCCCAAACTAGTCACCACCGGGGAGCTGTTTTTT.

This clonotype showed up many times. The gene calls are TRBV20-1 and TRBJ2-1; tentatively, D is TRBD2 (6 bases). Trimming stripped 5 bases from V and 5 bases from J, with 10 bases between. This CDR3 is built from 12 residues. Germline V gene lookup returns CDR1 DFQATT and CDR2 SNEGSKA (reference sequence). The CDR3 spells CSAGDWDNEQFF. The CDR3 DNA follows: TGCAGTGCTGGGGACTGGGACAATGAGCAGTTCTTC.

This clonotype was seen only a few times. V is TRBV20-1 and J is TRBJ2-2; 7 bases are a match to TRBD1. Germline V CDR1 and CDR2: DFQATT, SNEGSKA (reference sequence). The CDR3 has 15 residues. Trimming took 1 base from V and 1 from J; bases not matched to a gene: 3. The CDR3 protein is CSARARTGNTGELFF. The CDR3 region has the DNA TGCAGTGCTAGAGCACGGACAGGGAACACCGGGGAGCTGTTTTTT.

The chain recombines TRBV30 with TRBJ2-2, with D perhaps matching TRBD2 (5 bases). This CDR3 contains 11 residues. Trimming left V 5 bases short and J 5 bases short, with 6 bases between. Germline CDR1 GTSNPN, CDR2 SVGIG (reference sequence). CDR3 bases: TGTGCCTGGGAGGGAACCGGGGAGCTGTTTTTT. As protein: CAWEGTGELFF.

This clonotype was seen many times. The V call is TRBV20-1, the J call TRBJ2-7; a weak D match, TRBD2 (5 bases). Looked up from germline, CDR1 is DFQATT and CDR2 is SNEGSKA (reference sequence). CDR3 length: 15 residues. The V gene lost 0 bases and the J gene lost 2 bases, with 14 bases spanning the gap. The CDR3 region has the DNA TGCAGTGCTAGAGATCTCAGGACTTCAACCTACGAGCAGTACTTC. Encoded protein: CSARDLRTSTYEQYF.

This clonotype has a count of ten or more. This sequence joins TRBV5-1 and TRBJ2-1; tentatively, D is TRBD2 (6 bases). There are 14 residues in the CDR3. CDR1 is SGHRS and CDR2 is YFSETQ in the germline V gene. V was trimmed by 4 bases and J by 9 bases, leaving 17 bases between them. The CDR3 spells CASSQPEGQGEQFF. CDR3 nucleotide sequence: TGCGCCAGCAGCCAACCGGAGGGCCAGGGTGAGCAGTTCTTC.

The rearrangement uses TRBV29-1 and TRBJ2-7; the match to TRBD2 covers 11 bases. The CDR3 runs 13 residues. Germline V gene data show CDR1 as SQVTM and CDR2 as ANQGSEA. The junction had 4 bases not matched to a gene; V was cut back by 4 bases and J by 5 bases. CDR3 region: CSVVLAGVNEQYF. For the CDR3, the DNA is TGCAGCGTTGTACTAGCGGGAGTCAACGAGCAGTACTTC.

The chain couples TRBV5-1 to TRBJ2-5, with D perhaps TRBD2 (5 bases). The CDR3 is 14 amino acids. Germline-derived CDR1 and CDR2 are SGHRS and YFSETQ. Trimming took off 3 bases at V and 5 bases at J, with 14 bases between the two ends. The CDR3 sequence: CASSSMTRGETQYF. CDR3 bases: TGCGCCAGCAGCTCGATGACCCGAGGGGAGACCCAGTACTTC.

This clonotype was counted many times. This chain uses TRBV10-3 with TRBJ2-2, with 12 bases aligning to TRBD2. The germline CDR1 and CDR2 sequences are ENHRY and SYGVKD. CDR3 size: 15 residues. V shed 4 bases, J shed 6 bases, and the junction held 3 bases outside the gene matches. CDR3 sequence: CAISGLAGVAGELFF. The CDR3, as DNA: TGTGCCATCAGTGGACTAGCGGGAGTAGCCGGGGAGCTGTTTTTT.

This chain links TRBV5-4 with TRBJ1-2; TRBD1 is a possible D gene (6 bases). This CDR3 has 14 residues. The V end lost 5 bases, the J end lost 6 bases, and 17 bases lay between the germline ends. Germline V lookup: CDR1 SGHNT, CDR2 YYREEE (reference sequence). CDR3 nucleotides: TGTGCCAGCAGAGGGGAAACAGGGTCTCATGGCTACACCTTC. Translation: CASRGETGSHGYTF.

The chain links TRBV27 to TRBJ2-2; 9 positions agree with TRBD2. CDR1 and CDR2 (germline): MNHEY, SMNVEV (reference sequence). The CDR3 runs 17 residues. Trimming took 8 bases from V and 1 from J; bases not matched to a gene: 11. The CDR3 region has the DNA TGTGCCAGCTCCGACTGGCGGGAGGGCTGGAACACCGGGGAGCTGTTTTTT. Translated: CASSDWREGWNTGELFF.

This clonotype was counted ten times or more. The chain employs TRBV28 and TRBJ2-7; D is unresolved. V lost 5 bases to trimming and J lost 4 bases, with 15 bases between them. CDR1 MDHEN and CDR2 SYDVKM come from the germline V gene. This CDR3 is built from 14 residues. CDR3 DNA sequence: TGTGCCAGCAGTCCCCTGGCCTCGCTTTACGAGCAGTACTTC. As protein: CASSPLASLYEQYF.

This clonotype was observed many times. The gene calls are TRBV9 and TRBJ2-1, with TRBD2 identical over 8 bases. The CDR3 loop spans 15 amino acids. Losses at the gene ends were 3 bases for V and 5 bases for J; bases not matched to a gene: 7. In germline, CDR1 is SGDLS, CDR2 YYNGEE. CDR3 DNA: TGTGCCAGCAGCGCCAGCGGGAGTAGCCACAATGAGCAGTTCTTC. Translating gives CASSASGSSHNEQFF. Combining the CDR3 with reference TRBV9 and TRBJ2-1 gives the whole variable domain DSGVTQTPKHLITATGQRVTLRCSPRSGDLSVYWYQQSLDQGLQFLIQYYNGEERAKGNILERFSAQQFPDLHSELNLSSLELGDSALYFCASSASGSSHNEQFFGPGTRLTVL.

At least ten counts were recorded for this clonotype. The chain recombines TRBV20-1 with TRBJ2-3; the match to TRBD2 covers 7 bases. The CDR3 runs 15 residues. Per germline, CDR1 DFQATT and CDR2 SNEGSKA (reference sequence). The trim removed 2 bases at V and 0 bases at J, leaving 5 bases unmatched. The CDR3 loop reads CSARRSSGSTDTQYF. The CDR3 DNA reads TGCAGTGCTAGACGGTCTAGCGGTAGCACAGATACGCAGTATTTT.

This clonotype has ten or more counts. The chain carries TRBV5-1 and TRBJ2-3; D is undetermined. The CDR3 consists of 15 residues. V shed 3 bases and J shed 6 bases, with 17 bases lying between them. The germline V gene has CDR1 SGHRS and CDR2 YFSETQ. DNA of the CDR3: TGCGCCAGCAGCTGGAAGGGCCCGCACGGGGATACGCAGTATTTT. Protein sequence: CASSWKGPHGDTQYF.

This clonotype was counted between two and nine times. J is TRBJ2-2 and V is TRBV18; a possible D gene is TRBD1 (6 bases). Germline V gene sequence: CDR1 KGHSH, CDR2 LQKENI. The CDR3 consists of 14 residues. The V and J ends lost 6 bases and 6 bases respectively, with 14 bases between them. CDR3 residues: CASSRPTGAGELFF. The CDR3 bases are TGTGCCAGCTCGCGTCCGACAGGCGCCGGGGAGCTGTTTTTT.

This chain connects TRBV18 to TRBJ2-4, with 12 bases matching TRBD2. CDR1 and CDR2 from the germline V gene are KGHSH and LQKENI. This CDR3 comprises 16 residues. Germline trimming cut 6 bases from V and 0 bases from J; bases unmatched to any gene: 3. The CDR3 coding sequence is TGTGCCAGCTCCCAGGGACTAGCGGGAGCCAAAAACATTCAGTACTTC. This translates into CASSQGLAGAKNIQYF.

This clonotype was recorded many times. This chain links TRBV20-1 with TRBJ2-7, with D tentatively TRBD1 (6 bases). Germline V gene data show CDR1 as DFQATT and CDR2 as SNEGSKA (reference sequence). Trimming shortened V by 6 bases and J by 2 bases, and 11 bases separated the two germline ends. The CDR3 is 12 amino acids. This chain's CDR3 is CSAGDTAYEQYF. Here the CDR3 DNA reads TGCAGTGCCGGGGACACAGCCTACGAGCAGTACTTC.

The sample holds a few counts of this clonotype. The V and J genes are TRBV7-6 and TRBJ2-5; D is unclear. Looked up from germline, CDR1 is SGHVS and CDR2 is FNYEAQ. The ends were cut back, 5 bases at V and 5 bases at J, with 9 bases in the middle. The CDR3 spans 12 residues. In DNA form, the CDR3 reads TGTGCCAGCAGCCTCTTGGGGGAGACCCAGTACTTC. Protein product: CASSLLGETQYF.

This clonotype was counted a few times. CDR3 sequence: CAITAASTDTQYF. The CDR3 bases are TGTGCCATCACGGCGGCATCGACAGATACGCAGTATTTT. This chain joins TRBV10-3 and TRBJ2-3; D is unclear. Trimming removed 7 bases at V and 3 bases at J, with 11 bases between. The CDR3 length is 13 residues. CDR1 ENHRY and CDR2 SYGVKD come from the germline V gene.

The rearrangement joins TRBV9 to TRBJ2-2; no reliable D call. Germline loops: CDR1 SGDLS, CDR2 YYNGEE. The V gene lost 0 bases and the J gene lost 3 bases, with 9 bases spanning the gap. CDR3 length equals 15 residues. The CDR3 loop reads CASSVEGRYTGELFF. CDR3 sequence (DNA): TGTGCCAGCAGCGTAGAAGGGCGGTACACCGGGGAGCTGTTTTTT.

J is TRBJ2-7 and V is TRBV6-2 or TRBV6-3; D gene unclear. The CDR3 has 12 amino acids. V was cut by 7 bases and J by 2 bases, with 9 bases left in between. Germline CDR1 and CDR2: MNHEY and SVGEGT. The CDR3 region is CASTPSPYEQYF. Here the CDR3 DNA reads TGTGCCAGCACACCGAGCCCCTACGAGCAGTACTTC.